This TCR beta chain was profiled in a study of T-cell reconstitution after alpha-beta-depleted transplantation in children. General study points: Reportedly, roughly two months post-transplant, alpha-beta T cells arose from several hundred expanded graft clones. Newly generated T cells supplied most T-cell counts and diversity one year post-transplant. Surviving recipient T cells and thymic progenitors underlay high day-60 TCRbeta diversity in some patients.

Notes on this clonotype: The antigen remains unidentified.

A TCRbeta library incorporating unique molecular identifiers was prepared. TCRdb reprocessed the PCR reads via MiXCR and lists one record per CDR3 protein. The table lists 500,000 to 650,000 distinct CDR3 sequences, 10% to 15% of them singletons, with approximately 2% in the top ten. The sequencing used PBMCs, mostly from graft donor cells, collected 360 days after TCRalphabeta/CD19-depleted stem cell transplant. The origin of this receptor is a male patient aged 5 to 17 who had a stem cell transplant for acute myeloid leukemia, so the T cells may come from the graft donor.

This CDR3 is CASSVDSHAEQYF. The CDR3 DNA is TGTGCCAGCAGCGTAGATAGTCACGCCGAGCAGTACTTC. The chain recombines TRBV9 with TRBJ2-7, with D unclear. CDR3 length: 13 amino acids. The germline V gene encodes CDR1 SGDLS and CDR2 YYNGEE. Deletions cut 0 bases from V and 6 bases from J, with 10 bases between.